Listed below are T cell receptor beta chains from one sample, sequenced in a study of Graves' ophthalmopathy and Graves' hyperthyroidism. TCRdb called the multiplex PCR reads again in MiXCR, with one record for every CDR3 protein. The sample shows about 740,000 distinct CDR3 sequences, 40% of them seen only once. Sequencing was carried out using peripheral blood. The origin of the receptors is an adult man with Graves' ophthalmopathy. The CDR3 runs from the conserved cysteine through the conserved F or W. D genes are given only for firm matches. Not all rows give a size; the values are once, few, many and, for expanded clones, a class.

TRBV20-1	NA	TRBJ1-4	NA	TGCAGTGCTAGAGCCTCAGGGGATGGTAGTGAAAAACTGTTTTTT	CSARASGDGSEKLFF
TRBV29-1	many	TRBJ1-1	NA	TGCAGCGTCCAAAGGACCGCTAGGAACACTGAAGCTTTCTTT	CSVQRTARNTEAFF
TRBV10-2	few	TRBJ2-2	NA	TGCGCCAGCAGTGAGACAGTGAACACCGGGGAGCTGTTTTTT	CASSETVNTGELFF
TRBV6-6	few	TRBJ1-2	TRBD1	TGTGCCAGCAGTTCAGGAGACAGGGTTTTTAGCTACACCTTC	CASSSGDRVFSYTF
TRBV9	many	TRBJ1-5	NA	TGTGCCAGCAGCGTAGGACAGTTCAATCAGCCCCAGCATTTT	CASSVGQFNQPQHF
TRBV19	many	TRBJ2-7	NA	TGTGCCAGCAGCATTGGACAGTCCTACGAGCAGTACTTC	CASSIGQSYEQYF
TRBV9	few	TRBJ2-5	TRBD2	TGTGCCAGCAGCGTGGGACTAGCGGGAGTAGAGACCCAGTACTTC	CASSVGLAGVETQYF
TRBV12-3/TRBV12-4	NA	TRBJ1-2	NA	TGTGCCAGCAGTTTAAGACGGCGCTATGGCTATGGCTACACCTTC	CASSLRRRYGYGYTF
TRBV20-1	NA	TRBJ1-5	NA	TGCAGTGCTAGAGATATCAGCAATCAGCCCCGGCATTTT	CSARDISNQPRHF
TRBV29-1	NA	TRBJ2-5	NA	TGCAGCGTAAGGGGGGGGGGGCAAGAGACCCAGTACTTC	CSVRGGGQETQYF
TRBV25-1	NA	TRBJ1-2	TRBD1	TGTGCCAGCAGCGAGAAGACAGGGTCGTCCGGCTACACCTTC	CASSEKTGSSGYTF
TRBV7-9	many	TRBJ2-2	NA	TGTGCCAGCAGCCTCGCAGCGAACACCGGGGAGCTGTTTTTT	CASSLAANTGELFF
TRBV10-3	many	TRBJ1-1	NA	TGTGCCACCGGTGAAAGGGTTGTTGGCACTGAAGCTTTCTTT	CATGERVVGTEAFF
TRBV5-1	few	TRBJ2-7	TRBD2	TGCGCCAGCAGCCGGACCATACCTAGCGGGAACTACGAGCAGTACTTC	CASSRTIPSGNYEQYF
TRBV2	NA	TRBJ1-2	NA	TGTGCCGGCAGTGAACGGCAGGGGTTCTATGGCTACACCTTC	CAGSERQGFYGYTF
TRBV20-1	NA	TRBJ1-5	NA	TGCAGTGCCCACGAACCGGGACTAGCGGGAGTACAGACCCAGCATTTT	CSAHEPGLAGVQTQHF
TRBV25-1	NA	TRBJ1-2	NA	TGTGCCAGCAGTGCCCCCGGTTTCATTGGCTACACCTTC	CASSAPGFIGYTF
TRBV29-1	NA	TRBJ2-7	NA	TGCAGCGTTGAGTCCAGACAGATCGGGCTCGAGCAGTACTTC	CSVESRQIGLEQYF
TRBV10-3	NA	TRBJ1-3	NA	TGTGCCATCAGCAGGACGGCGAGCTCTGGAAACACCATATATTTT	CAISRTASSGNTIYF
TRBV5-1	NA	TRBJ1-4	NA	NA	CASRWAGGNEKLVF
TRBV25-1	NA	TRBJ1-5	NA	TGTGCCAGCAGAGACTACAATCAGCCCCAGCATTTT	CASRDYNQPQHF
TRBV24-1	NA	TRBJ1-5	NA	TGTGCCACCAGCAGCCCTAGTAATAACGGCAATCAGCCCCAGCATTTT	CATSSPSNNGNQPQHF
TRBV19	few	TRBJ2-7	NA	TGTGCCAGTAGCCCCGCCGGGACGGCCGCCTACGAGCAGTACTTC	CASSPAGTAAYEQYF
TRBV7-9	few	TRBJ2-2	TRBD2	TGTGCCAGCAGCTTCTTCGGCTCGACTAGCGGGCTTAACACCGGGGAGCTGTTTTTT	CASSFFGSTSGLNTGELFF
TRBV24-1	NA	TRBJ2-5	NA	TGTGCCACCAGTGATTCGTTTAGCGGTGAATATTCCCAAGAGACCCAGTACTTC	CATSDSFSGEYSQETQYF
TRBV12-3/TRBV12-4	NA	TRBJ1-3	TRBD1	TGTGCCAGCAGTTTTAGTGGACAGGGGAGGCCTGGAAACACCATATATTTT	CASSFSGQGRPGNTIYF
TRBV10-3	many	TRBJ1-6	NA	TGTGCCATCGCTGACTTTGAATCACCCCTCCACTTT	CAIADFESPLHF
TRBV7-9	NA	TRBJ1-2	NA	TGTGCCTGGAGTGTAGCCGGCAGGGGAAAGACCTTC	CAWSVAGRGKTF
TRBV7-9	NA	TRBJ2-5	TRBD2	TGTGCCAGCAGCTGGGCGGGGGGTAGAGAGACCCAGTACTTC	CASSWAGGRETQYF